This T cell receptor (beta chain) was profiled in a study of T cell changes during pregnancy in multiple sclerosis (dated by TCRdb to the late 2010s). Background for the entire study: Changes in the T cell repertoire over the course of pregnancy were examined in this study in women with multiple sclerosis.

Library preparation was by the immunoSEQ multiplex PCR assay. As stored in TCRdb, this immuneACCESS dataset retains in-frame rearrangements with V and J assigned. A fraction of the clones does not appear; measured against another copy, unresolved V genes explain less than half of the discrepancy, and the remainder lacks a known reason. This sample comprises 48,000 or so clones, roughly 92% of them detected only once. The ten largest account for about 0.94% of the sample. From cysteine to phenylalanine, the CDR3 is 14 amino acids long. The DNA shown is the 42-base CDR3, in frame from base 1. The junction carries 7 bases between V and J, which are trimmed by 2 bases and 0 bases respectively. CDR1 and CDR2, per the germline V gene, are SGDLS and YYNGEE. With respect to this clone: The antigen it binds to is not known. No base-level quality is on record; no much larger clone is a single base apart.

This specimen was CD4+ T cells from peripheral blood mononuclear cells, taken in the second trimester of pregnancy. The clonotype comes from a female donor in good health, enrolled as a control in a pregnancy study. The chain is assembled from TRBV9 and TRBJ2-3; TRBD2 is a possible D gene, resting on 5 matching bases. The CDR3 here reads CASSVGGSTDTQYF. The nucleotides are TGTGCCAGCAGCGTCGGCGGGAGCACAGATACGCAGTATTTT. Full variable domain (CDR3 extended with the reference TRBV9 and TRBJ2-3 proteins): DSGVTQTPKHLITATGQRVTLRCSPRSGDLSVYWYQQSLDQGLQFLIQYYNGEERAKGNILERFSAQQFPDLHSELNLSSLELGDSALYFCASSVGGSTDTQYFGPGTRLTVL.